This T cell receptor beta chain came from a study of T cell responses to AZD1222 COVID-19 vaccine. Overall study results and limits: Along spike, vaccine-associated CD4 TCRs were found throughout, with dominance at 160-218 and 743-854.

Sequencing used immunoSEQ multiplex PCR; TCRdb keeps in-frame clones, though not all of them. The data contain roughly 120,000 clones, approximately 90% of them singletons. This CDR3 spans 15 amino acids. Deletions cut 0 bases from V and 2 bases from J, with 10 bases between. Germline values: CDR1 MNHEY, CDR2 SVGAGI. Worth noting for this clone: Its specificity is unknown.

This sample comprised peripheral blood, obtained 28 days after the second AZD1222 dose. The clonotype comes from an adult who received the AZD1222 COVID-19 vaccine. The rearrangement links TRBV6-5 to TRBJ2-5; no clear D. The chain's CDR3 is CASSYSTNLQETQYF. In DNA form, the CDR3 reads TGTGCCAGCAGTTACTCGACCAACTTGCAAGAGACCCAGTACTTC.